In this sample, the clone carrying this TCR beta chain turned up a few times. With V trimmed by 3 bases and J by 14 bases, 5 bases remained unmatched. CDR3 length: 13 amino acids. Germline-derived CDR1 and CDR2 are KGHSH and LQKENI. In the original processing: Quantification of nucleated cells was approximated via reference gene primer amplification. Clones were read by immunoSEQ multiplex PCR, and TCRdb kept only the in-frame ones, dropping some. V, J and clone size are taken as reported in that table, and D and trimming were inferred from the DNA itself. Of more than 30,000 clones detected, approximately 80% appear once; the ten largest clones hold about 15%. This specimen comes from a study of blood T cell repertoires in COVID-19. Study-level background: Specimens from acute and convalescent COVID-19 originated in the United States, Italy and Spain.

Sequences were obtained from peripheral blood. This clonotype originated in a woman in her 70s with acute or convalescent COVID-19. The chain recombines TRBV18 with TRBJ1-6; 9 bases match TRBD1. The CDR3 reads CASSPGQGRALHF. CDR3 DNA: TGTGCCAGCTCACCGGGACAGGGTAGGGCCCTCCACTTT.